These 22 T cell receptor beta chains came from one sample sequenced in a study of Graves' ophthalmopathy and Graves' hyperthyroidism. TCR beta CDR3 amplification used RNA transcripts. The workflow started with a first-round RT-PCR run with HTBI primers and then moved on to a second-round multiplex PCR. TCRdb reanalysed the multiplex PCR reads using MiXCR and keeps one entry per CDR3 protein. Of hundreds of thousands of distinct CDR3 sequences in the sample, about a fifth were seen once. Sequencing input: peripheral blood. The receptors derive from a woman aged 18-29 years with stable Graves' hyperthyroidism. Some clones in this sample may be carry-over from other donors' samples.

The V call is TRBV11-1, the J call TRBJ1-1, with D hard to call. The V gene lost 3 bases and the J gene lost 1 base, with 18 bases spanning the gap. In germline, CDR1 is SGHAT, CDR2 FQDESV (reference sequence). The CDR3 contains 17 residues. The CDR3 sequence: CASSFSRNRGRNTEAFF. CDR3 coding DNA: TGTGCCAGCAGCTTTAGCCGGAACCGAGGGAGGAACACTGAAGCTTTCTTT. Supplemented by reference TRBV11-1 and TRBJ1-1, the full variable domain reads EAEVAQSPRYKITEKSQAVAFWCDPISGHATLYWYRQILGQGPELLVQFQDESVVDDSQLPKDRFSAERLKGVDSTLKIQPAELGDSAMYLCASSFSRNRGRNTEAFFGQGTRLTVV.

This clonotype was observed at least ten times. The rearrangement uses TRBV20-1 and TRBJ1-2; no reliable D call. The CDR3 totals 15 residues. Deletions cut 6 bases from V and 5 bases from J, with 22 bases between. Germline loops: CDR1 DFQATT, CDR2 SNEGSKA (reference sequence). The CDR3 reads CSATPGQTRTYGYTF. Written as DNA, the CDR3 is TGCAGTGCCACACCTGGTCAGACGAGAACGTATGGCTACACCTTC.

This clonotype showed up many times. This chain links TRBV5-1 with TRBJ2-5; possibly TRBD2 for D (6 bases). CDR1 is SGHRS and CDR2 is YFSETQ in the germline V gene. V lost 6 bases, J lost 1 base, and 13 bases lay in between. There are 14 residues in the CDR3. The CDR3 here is CASTQDYTQETQYF. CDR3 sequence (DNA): TGCGCCAGCACCCAGGACTACACCCAAGAGACCCAGTACTTC. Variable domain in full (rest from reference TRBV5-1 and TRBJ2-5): KAGVTQTPRYLIKTRGQQVTLSCSPISGHRSVSWYQQTPGQGLQFLFEYFSETQRNKGNFPGRFSGRQFSNSRSEMNVSTLELGDSALYLCASTQDYTQETQYFGPGTRLLVL.

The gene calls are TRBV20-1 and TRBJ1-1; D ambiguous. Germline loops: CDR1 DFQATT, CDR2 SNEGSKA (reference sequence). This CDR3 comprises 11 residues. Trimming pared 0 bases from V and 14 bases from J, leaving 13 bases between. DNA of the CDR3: TGCAGTGCTAGAGAGGTGGCCTATCCGTTCTTT. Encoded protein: CSAREVAYPFF.

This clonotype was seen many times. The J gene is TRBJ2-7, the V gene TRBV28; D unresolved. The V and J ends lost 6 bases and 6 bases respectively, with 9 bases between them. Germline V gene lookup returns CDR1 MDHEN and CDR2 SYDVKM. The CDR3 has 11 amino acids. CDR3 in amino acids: CASSGLTEQYF. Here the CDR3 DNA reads TGTGCCAGCAGCGGATTAACCGAGCAGTACTTC. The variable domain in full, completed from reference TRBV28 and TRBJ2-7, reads DVKVTQSSRYLVKRTGEKVFLECVQDMDHENMFWYRQDPGLGLRLIYFSYDVKMKEKGDIPEGYSVSREKKERFSLILESASTNQTSMYLCASSGLTEQYFGPGTRLTVT.

CDR3 loop: CASSPDSSSNQPQHF. As DNA, the CDR3 is TGCGCCAGCAGCCCGGACAGTTCAAGCAATCAGCCCCAGCATTTT. The V gene is TRBV5-1, the J gene TRBJ1-5, with D perhaps matching TRBD1 (6 bases). CDR3 length: 15 residues. The germline V gene encodes CDR1 SGHRS and CDR2 YFSETQ. The germline V and J ends were trimmed by 4 bases and 1 base, with 12 bases remaining between them.

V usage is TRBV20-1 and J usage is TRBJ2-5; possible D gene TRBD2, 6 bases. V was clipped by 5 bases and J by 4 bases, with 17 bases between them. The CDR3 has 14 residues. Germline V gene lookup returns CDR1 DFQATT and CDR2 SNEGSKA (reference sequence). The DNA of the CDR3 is TGCAGTGCTCTACACTACGGGAGTTTAGAGACCCAGTACTTC. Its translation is CSALHYGSLETQYF.

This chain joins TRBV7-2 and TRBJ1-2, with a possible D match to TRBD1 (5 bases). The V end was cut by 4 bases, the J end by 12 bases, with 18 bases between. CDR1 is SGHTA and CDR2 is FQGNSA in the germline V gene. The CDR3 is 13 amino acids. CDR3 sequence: CASSSNRGAGNTF. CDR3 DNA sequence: TGTGCCAGCAGCTCCAATCGGGGCGCTGGAAACACCTTC. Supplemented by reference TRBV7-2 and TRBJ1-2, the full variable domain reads GAGVSQSPSNKVTEKGKDVELRCDPISGHTALYWYRQSLGQGLEFLIYFQGNSAPDKSGLPSDRFSAERTGGSVSTLTIQRTQQEDSAVYLCASSSNRGAGNTFGSGTRLTVV.

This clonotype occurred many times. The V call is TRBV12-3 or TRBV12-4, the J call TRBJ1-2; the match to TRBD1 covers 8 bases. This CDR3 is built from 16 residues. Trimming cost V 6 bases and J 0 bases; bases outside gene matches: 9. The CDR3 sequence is CASRGRGQDSNYGYTF. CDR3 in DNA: TGTGCCAGCAGGGGAAGGGGACAGGATTCTAACTATGGCTACACCTTC.

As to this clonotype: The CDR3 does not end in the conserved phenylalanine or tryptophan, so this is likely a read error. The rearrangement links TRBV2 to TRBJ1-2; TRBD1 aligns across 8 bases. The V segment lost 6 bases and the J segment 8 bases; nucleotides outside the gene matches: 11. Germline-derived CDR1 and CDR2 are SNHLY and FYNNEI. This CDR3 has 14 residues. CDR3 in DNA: TGTGCCAGCAGCGAGGGCCCAGGGGGCTGGGGCTACACCTAC. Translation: CASSEGPGGWGYTY.

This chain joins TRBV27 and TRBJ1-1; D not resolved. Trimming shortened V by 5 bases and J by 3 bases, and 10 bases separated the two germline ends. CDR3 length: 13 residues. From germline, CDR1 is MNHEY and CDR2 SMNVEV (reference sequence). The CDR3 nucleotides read TGTGCCAGCAGTAATATTAGGGACACTGAAGCTTTCTTT. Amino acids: CASSNIRDTEAFF.

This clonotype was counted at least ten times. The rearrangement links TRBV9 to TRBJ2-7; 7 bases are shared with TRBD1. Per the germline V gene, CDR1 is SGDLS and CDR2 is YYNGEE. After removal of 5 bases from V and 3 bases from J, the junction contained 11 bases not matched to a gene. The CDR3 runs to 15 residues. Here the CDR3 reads CASSPGQVPDYEQYF. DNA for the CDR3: TGTGCCAGCAGTCCCGGACAGGTCCCGGACTACGAGCAGTACTTC. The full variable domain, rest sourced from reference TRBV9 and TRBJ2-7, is DSGVTQTPKHLITATGQRVTLRCSPRSGDLSVYWYQQSLDQGLQFLIQYYNGEERAKGNILERFSAQQFPDLHSELNLSSLELGDSALYFCASSPGQVPDYEQYFGPGTRLTVT.

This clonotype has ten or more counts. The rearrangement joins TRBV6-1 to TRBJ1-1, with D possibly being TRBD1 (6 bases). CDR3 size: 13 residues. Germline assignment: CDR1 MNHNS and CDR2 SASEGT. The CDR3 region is CTSGEMMYTEAFF. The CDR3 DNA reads TGTACCTCAGGGGAGATGATGTACACTGAAGCTTTCTTT.

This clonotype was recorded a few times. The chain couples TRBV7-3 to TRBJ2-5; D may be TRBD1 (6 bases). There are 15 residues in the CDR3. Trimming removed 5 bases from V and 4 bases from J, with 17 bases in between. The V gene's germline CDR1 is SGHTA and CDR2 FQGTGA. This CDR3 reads CASSASGAPGETQYF. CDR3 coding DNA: TGTGCCAGCAGCGCCTCAGGGGCCCCCGGAGAGACCCAGTACTTC.

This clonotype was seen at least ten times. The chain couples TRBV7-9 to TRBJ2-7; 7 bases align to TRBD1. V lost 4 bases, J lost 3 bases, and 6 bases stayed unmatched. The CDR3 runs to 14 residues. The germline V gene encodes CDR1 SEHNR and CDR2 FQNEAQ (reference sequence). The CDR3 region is CASSSLAGGYEQYF. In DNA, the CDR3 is TGTGCCAGCAGCTCCCTGGCAGGGGGCTACGAGCAGTACTTC.

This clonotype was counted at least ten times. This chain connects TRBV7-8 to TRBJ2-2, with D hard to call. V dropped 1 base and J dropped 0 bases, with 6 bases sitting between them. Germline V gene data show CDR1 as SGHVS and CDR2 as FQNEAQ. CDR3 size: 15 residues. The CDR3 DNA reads TGTGCCAGCAGCTTAGGGCTAGCGAACACCGGGGAGCTGTTTTTT. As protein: CASSLGLANTGELFF.

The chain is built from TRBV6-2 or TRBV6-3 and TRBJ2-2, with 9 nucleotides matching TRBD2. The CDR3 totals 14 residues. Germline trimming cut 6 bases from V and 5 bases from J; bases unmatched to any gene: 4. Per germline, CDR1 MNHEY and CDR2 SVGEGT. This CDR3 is CASRGTSLTGELFF. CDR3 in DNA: TGTGCCAGCAGAGGGACTAGCTTAACCGGGGAGCTGTTTTTT.

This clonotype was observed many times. The CDR3 here is CASSSARDRKYGYTF. The CDR3 nucleotides read TGTGCCAGCAGTTCCGCCCGGGACAGGAAATATGGCTACACCTTC. The V gene is TRBV28, the J gene TRBJ1-2; TRBD1 matches 8 bases. V shed 4 bases, J shed 5 bases, and the junction held 9 bases outside the gene matches. The CDR3 is 15 amino acids. Germline lookup yields CDR1 MDHEN and CDR2 SYDVKM.

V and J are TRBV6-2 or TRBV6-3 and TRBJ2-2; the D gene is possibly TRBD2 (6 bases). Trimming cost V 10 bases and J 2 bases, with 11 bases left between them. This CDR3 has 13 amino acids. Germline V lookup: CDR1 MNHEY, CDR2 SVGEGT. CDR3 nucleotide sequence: TGTGCCAACCCACTAGCTAACACCGGGGAGCTGTTTTTT. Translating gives CANPLANTGELFF.

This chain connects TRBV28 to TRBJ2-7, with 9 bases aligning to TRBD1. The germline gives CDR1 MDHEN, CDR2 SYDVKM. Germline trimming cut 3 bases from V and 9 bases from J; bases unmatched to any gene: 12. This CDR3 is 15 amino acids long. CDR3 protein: CASSFMGQGILRQYF. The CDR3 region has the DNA TGTGCCAGCAGTTTTATGGGACAGGGTATATTACGGCAGTACTTC.

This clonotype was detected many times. The CDR3 here is CASSQGRVSYEQYF. In DNA, the CDR3 is TGCGCCAGCAGCCAAGGCAGGGTCAGCTACGAGCAGTACTTC. The chain is built from TRBV4-1 and TRBJ2-7, with D possibly TRBD1 on 5 matching bases. Germline assignment: CDR1 MGHRA and CDR2 YSYEKL. V shed 1 base and J shed 3 bases, with 10 bases lying between them. The length of the CDR3 is 14 residues.

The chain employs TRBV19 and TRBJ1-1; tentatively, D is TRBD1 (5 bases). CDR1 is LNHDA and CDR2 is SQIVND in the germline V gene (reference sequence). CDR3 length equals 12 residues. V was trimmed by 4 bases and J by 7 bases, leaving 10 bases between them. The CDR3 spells CASSTGPLEAFF. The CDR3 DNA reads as TGTGCCAGTAGTACGGGACCTCTTGAAGCTTTCTTT.